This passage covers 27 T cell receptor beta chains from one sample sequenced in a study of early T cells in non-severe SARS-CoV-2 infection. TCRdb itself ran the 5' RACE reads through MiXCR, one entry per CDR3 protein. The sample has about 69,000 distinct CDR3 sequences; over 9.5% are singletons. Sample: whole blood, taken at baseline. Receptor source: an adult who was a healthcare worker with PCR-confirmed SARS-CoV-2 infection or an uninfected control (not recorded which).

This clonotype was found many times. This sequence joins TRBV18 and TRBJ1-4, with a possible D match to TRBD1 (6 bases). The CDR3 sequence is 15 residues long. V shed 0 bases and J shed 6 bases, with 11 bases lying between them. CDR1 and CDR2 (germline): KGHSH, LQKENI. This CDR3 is CASSPPSGADEKLFF. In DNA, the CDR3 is TGTGCCAGCTCACCACCGTCGGGGGCTGATGAAAAACTGTTTTTT.

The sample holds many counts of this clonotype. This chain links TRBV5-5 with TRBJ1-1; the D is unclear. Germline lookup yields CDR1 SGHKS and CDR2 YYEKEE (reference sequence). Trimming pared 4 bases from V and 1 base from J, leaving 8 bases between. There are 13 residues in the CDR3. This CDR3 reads CASSPSGNTEAFF. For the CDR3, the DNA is TGTGCCAGCAGCCCTTCAGGGAACACTGAAGCTTTCTTT.

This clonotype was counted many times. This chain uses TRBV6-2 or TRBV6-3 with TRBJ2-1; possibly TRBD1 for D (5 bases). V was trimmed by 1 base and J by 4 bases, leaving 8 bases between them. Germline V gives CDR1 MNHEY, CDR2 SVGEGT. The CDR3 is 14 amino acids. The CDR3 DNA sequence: TGTGCCAGCAGTTACTTCGACAGATACAATGAGCAGTTCTTC. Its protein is CASSYFDRYNEQFF.

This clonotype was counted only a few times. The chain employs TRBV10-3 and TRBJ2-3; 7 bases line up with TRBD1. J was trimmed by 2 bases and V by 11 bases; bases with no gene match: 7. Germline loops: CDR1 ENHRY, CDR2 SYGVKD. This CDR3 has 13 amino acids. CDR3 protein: CAVLQGDTDTQYF. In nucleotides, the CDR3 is TGTGCCGTCCTGCAGGGGGACACAGATACGCAGTATTTT.

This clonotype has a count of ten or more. The CDR3 here is CSVDEGTDTQYF. DNA of the CDR3: TGCAGCGTTGATGAGGGAACAGATACGCAGTATTTT. V gene TRBV29-1 combines with J gene TRBJ2-3, with TRBD2 as a possible D gene (5 bases). Germline V lookup: CDR1 SQVTM, CDR2 ANQGSEA. The V end lost 3 bases, the J end lost 3 bases, and 7 bases lay between the germline ends. This CDR3 contains 12 residues.

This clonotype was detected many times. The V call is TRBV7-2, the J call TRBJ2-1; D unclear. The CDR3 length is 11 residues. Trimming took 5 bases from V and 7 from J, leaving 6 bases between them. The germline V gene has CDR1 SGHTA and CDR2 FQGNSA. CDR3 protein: CASSPQNEQFF. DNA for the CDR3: TGTGCCAGCAGCCCTCAGAATGAGCAGTTCTTC.

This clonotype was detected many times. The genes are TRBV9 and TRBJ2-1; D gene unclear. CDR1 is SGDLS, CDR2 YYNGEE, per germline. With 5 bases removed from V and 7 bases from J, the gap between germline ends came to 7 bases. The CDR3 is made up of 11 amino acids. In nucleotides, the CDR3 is TGTGCCAGCAGTGATAATAATGAGCAGTTCTTC. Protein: CASSDNNEQFF.

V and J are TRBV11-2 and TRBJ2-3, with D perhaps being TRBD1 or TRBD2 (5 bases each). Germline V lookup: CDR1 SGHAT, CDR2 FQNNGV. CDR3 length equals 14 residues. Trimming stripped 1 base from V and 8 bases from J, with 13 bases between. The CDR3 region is CASSLGASGGTQYF. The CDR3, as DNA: TGTGCCAGCAGCTTAGGTGCCTCTGGGGGTACGCAGTATTTT.

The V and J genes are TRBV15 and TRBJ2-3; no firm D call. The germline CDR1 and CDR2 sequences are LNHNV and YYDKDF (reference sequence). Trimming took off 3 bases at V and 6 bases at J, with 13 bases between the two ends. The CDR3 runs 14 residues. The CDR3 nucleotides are TGTGCCACCAGCAGTCCTCGCCCCGGGGATACGCAGTATTTT. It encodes CATSSPRPGDTQYF. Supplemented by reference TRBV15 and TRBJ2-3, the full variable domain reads DAMVIQNPRYQVTQFGKPVTLSCSQTLNHNVMYWYQQKSSQAPKLLFHYYDKDFNNEADTPDNFQSRRPNTSFCFLDIRSPGLGDTAMYLCATSSPRPGDTQYFGPGTRLTVL.

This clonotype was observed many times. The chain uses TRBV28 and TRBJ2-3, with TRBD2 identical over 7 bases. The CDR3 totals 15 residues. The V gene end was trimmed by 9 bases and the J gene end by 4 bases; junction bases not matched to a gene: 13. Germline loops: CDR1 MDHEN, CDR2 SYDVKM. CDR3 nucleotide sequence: TGTGCCAGGTCGACTAGCCCCATTATCGCAGATACGCAGTATTTT. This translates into CARSTSPIIADTQYF.

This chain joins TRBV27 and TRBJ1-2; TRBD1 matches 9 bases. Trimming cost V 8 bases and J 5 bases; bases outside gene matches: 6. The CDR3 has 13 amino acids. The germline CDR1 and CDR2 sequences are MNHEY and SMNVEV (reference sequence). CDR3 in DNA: TGTGCCAGCGGACAGGGGCGCTATTATGGCTACACCTTC. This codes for CASGQGRYYGYTF.

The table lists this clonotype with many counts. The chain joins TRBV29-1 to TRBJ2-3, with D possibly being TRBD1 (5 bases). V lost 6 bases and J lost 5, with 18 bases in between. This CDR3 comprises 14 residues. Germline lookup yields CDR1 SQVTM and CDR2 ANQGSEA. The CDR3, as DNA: TGCAGCGTAGTGAGGTCTACAGGTATAGATACGCAGTATTTT. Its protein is CSVVRSTGIDTQYF.

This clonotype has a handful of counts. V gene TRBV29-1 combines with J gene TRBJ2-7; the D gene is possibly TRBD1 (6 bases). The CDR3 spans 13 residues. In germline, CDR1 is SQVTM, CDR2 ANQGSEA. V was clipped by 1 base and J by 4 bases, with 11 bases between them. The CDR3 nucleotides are TGCAGCGTTGAAGCAGGGGTTGGTTACGAGCAGTACTTC. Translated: CSVEAGVGYEQYF.

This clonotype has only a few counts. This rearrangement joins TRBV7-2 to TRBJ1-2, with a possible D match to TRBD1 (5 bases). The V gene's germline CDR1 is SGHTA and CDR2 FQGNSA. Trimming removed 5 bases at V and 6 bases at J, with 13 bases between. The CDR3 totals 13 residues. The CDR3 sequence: CASSRGRIDGYTF. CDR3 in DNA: TGTGCCAGCAGCCGGGGGAGGATCGATGGCTACACCTTC.

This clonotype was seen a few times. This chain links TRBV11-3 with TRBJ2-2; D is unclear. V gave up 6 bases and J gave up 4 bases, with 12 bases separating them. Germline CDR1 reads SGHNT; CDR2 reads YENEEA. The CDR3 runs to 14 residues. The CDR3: CASSRSRGTGELFF. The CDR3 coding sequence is TGTGCCAGCAGTAGATCAAGAGGCACCGGGGAGCTGTTTTTT.

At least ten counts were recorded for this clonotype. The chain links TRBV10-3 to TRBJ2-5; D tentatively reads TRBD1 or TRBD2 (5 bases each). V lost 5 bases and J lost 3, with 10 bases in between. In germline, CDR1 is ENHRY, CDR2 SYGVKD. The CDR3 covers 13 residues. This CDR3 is CAISPRGEETQYF. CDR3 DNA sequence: TGTGCCATCAGTCCCCGAGGGGAAGAGACCCAGTACTTC.

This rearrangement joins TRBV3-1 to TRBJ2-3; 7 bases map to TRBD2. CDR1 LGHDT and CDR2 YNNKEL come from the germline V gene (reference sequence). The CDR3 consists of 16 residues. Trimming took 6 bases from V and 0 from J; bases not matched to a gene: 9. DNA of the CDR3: TGTGCCAGCAGTTCCGGCAGGCGGGGGAGCACAGATACGCAGTATTTT. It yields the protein CASSSGRRGSTDTQYF.

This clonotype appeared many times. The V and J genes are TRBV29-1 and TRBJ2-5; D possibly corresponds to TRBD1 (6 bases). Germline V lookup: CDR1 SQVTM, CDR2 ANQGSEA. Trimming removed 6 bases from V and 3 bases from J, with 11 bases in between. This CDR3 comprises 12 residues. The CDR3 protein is CSVARGEETQYF. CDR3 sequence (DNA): TGCAGCGTCGCCAGGGGTGAAGAGACCCAGTACTTC.

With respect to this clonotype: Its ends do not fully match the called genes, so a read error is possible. The CDR3: CASSVLGF. The CDR3 DNA reads as TGTGCTAGCAGCGTCCTCGGGTTC. This chain connects TRBV7-7 to TRBJ2-5; D call uncertain. The V gene's germline CDR1 is SSHAT and CDR2 FNYEAQ (reference sequence). This CDR3 has 8 residues. Full variable domain (outside the CDR3, taken from reference TRBV7-7 and TRBJ2-5): GAGVSQSPRYKVTKRGQDVTLRCDPISSHATLYWYQQALGQGPEFLTYFNYEAQPDKSGLPSDRFSAERPEGSISTLTIQRTEQRDSAMYRCASSVLGFGPGTRLLVL.

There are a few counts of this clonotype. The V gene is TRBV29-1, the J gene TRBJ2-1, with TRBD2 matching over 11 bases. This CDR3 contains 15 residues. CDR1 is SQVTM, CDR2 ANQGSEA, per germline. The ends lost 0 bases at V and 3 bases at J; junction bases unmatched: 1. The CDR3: CSVEDSGRVYNEQFF. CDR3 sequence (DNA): TGCAGCGTTGAAGATAGCGGGAGGGTCTACAATGAGCAGTTCTTC.

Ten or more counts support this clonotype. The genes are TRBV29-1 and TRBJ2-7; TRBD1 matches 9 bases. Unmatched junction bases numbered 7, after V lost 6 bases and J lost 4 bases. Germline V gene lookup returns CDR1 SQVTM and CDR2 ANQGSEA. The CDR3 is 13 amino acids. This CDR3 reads CSVAGTGRYEQYF. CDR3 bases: TGCAGCGTAGCCGGGACAGGGAGGTACGAGCAGTACTTC.

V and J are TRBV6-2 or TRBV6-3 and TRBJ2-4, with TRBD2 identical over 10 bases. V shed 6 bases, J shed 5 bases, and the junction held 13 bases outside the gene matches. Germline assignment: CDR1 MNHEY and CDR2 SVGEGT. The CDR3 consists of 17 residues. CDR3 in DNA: TGTGCCAGCAGCAATCGGCTAGCGGGAGACGCGGAAAACATTCAGTACTTC. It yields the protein CASSNRLAGDAENIQYF.

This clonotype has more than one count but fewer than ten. The CDR3 nucleotides read TGCGCCAGCAGCCAACCACTAGCGGGGGCCCGCGGAGATACGCAGTATTTT. Protein: CASSQPLAGARGDTQYF. The chain uses TRBV4-1 and TRBJ2-3, with 11 bases that match TRBD2. The germline V gene encodes CDR1 MGHRA and CDR2 YSYEKL. After removal of 2 bases from V and 5 bases from J, the junction contained 9 bases not matched to a gene. The CDR3 covers 17 residues.

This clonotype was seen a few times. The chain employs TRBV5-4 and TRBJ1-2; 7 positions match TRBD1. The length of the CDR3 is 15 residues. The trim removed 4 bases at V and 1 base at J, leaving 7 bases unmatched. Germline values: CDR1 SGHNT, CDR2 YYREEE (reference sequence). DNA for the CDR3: TGTGCCAGCAGCCTGAATCAGGGGGTTAACTATGGCTACACCTTC. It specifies CASSLNQGVNYGYTF.

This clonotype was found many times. CDR3 nucleotides: TGTGCCAGCAGTTATACAGGACAGGCCAGGAAGGGGGCCAACGTCCTGACTTTC. Translated: CASSYTGQARKGANVLTF. The chain links TRBV6-9 to TRBJ2-6, with 7 bases fitting TRBD1. V was pared by 2 bases and J by 4 bases, with 11 bases of the junction left unmatched. This CDR3 comprises 18 residues. Germline values: CDR1 MNHGY, CDR2 SVAAGI.

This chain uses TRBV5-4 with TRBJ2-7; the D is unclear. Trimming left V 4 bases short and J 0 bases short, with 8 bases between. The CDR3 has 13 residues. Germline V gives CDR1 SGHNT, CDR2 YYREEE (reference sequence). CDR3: CASSDRVSYEQYF. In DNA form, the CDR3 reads TGTGCCAGCAGCGACCGGGTCTCCTACGAGCAGTACTTC.

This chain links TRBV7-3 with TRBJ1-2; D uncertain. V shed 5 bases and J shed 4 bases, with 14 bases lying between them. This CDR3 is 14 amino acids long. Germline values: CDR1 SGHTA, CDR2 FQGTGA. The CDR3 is CASSPDPGSYGYTF. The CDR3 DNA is TGTGCCAGCAGCCCTGACCCGGGTAGCTATGGCTACACCTTC.